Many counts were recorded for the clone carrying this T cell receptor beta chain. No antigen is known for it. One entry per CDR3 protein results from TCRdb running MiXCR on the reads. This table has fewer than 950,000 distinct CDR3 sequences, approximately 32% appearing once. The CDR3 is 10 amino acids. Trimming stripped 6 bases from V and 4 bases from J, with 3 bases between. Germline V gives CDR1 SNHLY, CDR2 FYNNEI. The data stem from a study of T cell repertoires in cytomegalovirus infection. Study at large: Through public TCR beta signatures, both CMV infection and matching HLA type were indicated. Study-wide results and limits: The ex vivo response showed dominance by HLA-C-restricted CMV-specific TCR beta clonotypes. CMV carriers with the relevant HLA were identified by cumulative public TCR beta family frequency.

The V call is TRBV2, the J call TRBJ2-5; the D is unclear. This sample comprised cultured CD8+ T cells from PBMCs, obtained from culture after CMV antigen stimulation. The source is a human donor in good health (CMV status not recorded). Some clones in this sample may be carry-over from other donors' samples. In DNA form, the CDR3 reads TGTGCCAGCAGAGGAGAGACCCAGTACTTC. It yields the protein CASRGETQYF.